This TCR beta chain was recorded in a study of post-analysis software for immune sequencing data. Whole-study findings and limits: Among roughly five TRBV segments more frequent in patients than controls were TRBV5-6, TRBV5-1 and TRBV20-1. Samples made in the same batch grouped tightly together by F measure. Versus controls, multiple sclerosis patients showed significantly lower diversity (normalized Chao1).

This clonotype was seen a handful of times. Antigen unknown. Incorporated into the TCR beta cDNA libraries were unique molecular identifiers, which served to reduce PCR and sequencing biases. TCRdb analysed the PCR reads with MiXCR anew, one entry per CDR3 protein. Among about 460,000 distinct CDR3 sequences listed, under 55% were seen once. The V and J ends lost 3 bases and 4 bases, in that order; junction bases with no gene match: 6. The germline V gene has CDR1 DFQATT and CDR2 SNEGSKA (reference sequence). The CDR3 sequence is 14 residues long. The sequence was obtained from a girl under 18 with multiple sclerosis. The sequencing sample was made of blood. The V and J genes are TRBV20-1 and TRBJ2-1, with 7 bases fitting TRBD2. The CDR3 DNA sequence: TGCAGTGCTAGTTCGGCGGGGGATTACAATGAGCAGTTCTTC. Encoded protein: CSASSAGDYNEQFF.